This T cell receptor beta chain emerged from a study of radiotherapy plus CTLA-4 blockade in lung cancer. For this clone: As yet, its antigen is unknown.

Germline lookup yields CDR1 SGHKS and CDR2 YYEKEE (reference sequence). CDR3 length: 14 residues. V was shortened by 1 base and J by 4 bases, with 8 bases between the two germline ends. Overall study results and limits: In blood, early T cell clone dynamics reportedly predicted response best, together with interferon-beta.

Sequenced by immunoSEQ multiplex PCR; TCRdb stores in-frame clones only, minus some. The sample shows under 35,000 clones, roughly three quarters of them seen only once. The V and J genes are TRBV5-5 and TRBJ1-4; D not resolved. This specimen consisted of peripheral blood, obtained from a patient treated with radiotherapy plus ipilimumab. The TCR was taken from a human donor with non-small cell lung cancer whose response to radiotherapy plus ipilimumab could not be evaluated. CDR3 sequence (DNA): TGTGCCAGCAGCTTGAGCACCTTTAATGAAAAACTGTTTTTT. This sequence encodes CASSLSTFNEKLFF.